The T cell receptor beta chain described here comes from a study of T cell repertoires and HLA-DP antigens. Measured with immunoSEQ multiplex PCR; TCRdb has only the in-frame clones, and not every one. This sample has roughly 480 clones, with approximately 56% found just once. The sample label spelled out: CD137+ CD4 T cells sorted after culture with HeLa expressing allogeneic HLA-DP. Stimulation used HeLa cells expressing transduced HLA-DPA1/DPB1, HLA-DM, invariant chain and CD80. HeLa cells expressing allogeneic DPB1 restimulated the approximately 15-day-expanded CD4+ cells for about a day. Study observations and caveats: Almost no clones against the same allele were shared across donors. Naive and memory CD4+ cells were analysed together, not apart.

The count of this clone is one. This TCR came from a man aged 55-75 years in good health and CMV-seronegative. Sequenced material: alloreactive CD137+ CD4+ T cells from cultured PBMCs. Subset specified: CD137+ CD4+ cells sorted after about a day restimulation with the allogeneic HLA-DP-expressing HeLa cells.

The CDR3 DNA is TGTGCCGGTAAACAGGGGACGAACACCGGGGAGCTGTTTTTT. This sequence encodes CAGKQGTNTGELFF. V is TRBV6-5 and J is TRBJ2-2; 7 bases are a match to TRBD1. The J segment lost 0 bases and the V segment lost 11 bases, leaving 6 bases of the junction unmatched. Per the germline V gene, CDR1 is MNHEY and CDR2 is SVGAGI. This CDR3 is built from 14 residues.